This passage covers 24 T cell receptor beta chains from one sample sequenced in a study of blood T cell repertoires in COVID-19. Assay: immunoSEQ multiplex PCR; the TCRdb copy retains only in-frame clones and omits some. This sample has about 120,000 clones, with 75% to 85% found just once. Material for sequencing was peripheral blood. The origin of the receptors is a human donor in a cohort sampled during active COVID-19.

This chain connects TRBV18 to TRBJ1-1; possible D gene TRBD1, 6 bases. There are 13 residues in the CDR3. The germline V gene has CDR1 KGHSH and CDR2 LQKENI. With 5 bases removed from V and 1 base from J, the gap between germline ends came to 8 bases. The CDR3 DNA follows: TGTGCCAGCTCAGAACAGGGGAACACTGAAGCTTTCTTT. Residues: CASSEQGNTEAFF.

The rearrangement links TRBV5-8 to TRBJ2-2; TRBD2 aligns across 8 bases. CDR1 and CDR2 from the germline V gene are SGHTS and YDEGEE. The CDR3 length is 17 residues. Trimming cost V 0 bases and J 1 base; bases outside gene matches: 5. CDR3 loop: CASSLEVTSVNTGELFF. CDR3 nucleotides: TGTGCCAGCAGCTTGGAGGTGACTAGCGTGAACACCGGGGAGCTGTTTTTT.

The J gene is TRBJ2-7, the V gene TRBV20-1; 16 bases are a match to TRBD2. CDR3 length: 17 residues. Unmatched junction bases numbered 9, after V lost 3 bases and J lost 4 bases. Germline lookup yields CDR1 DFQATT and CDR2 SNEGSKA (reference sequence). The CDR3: CSASLGLAGGWGYEQYF. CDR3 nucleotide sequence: TGCAGTGCTAGTTTGGGACTAGCGGGAGGGTGGGGATACGAGCAGTACTTC.

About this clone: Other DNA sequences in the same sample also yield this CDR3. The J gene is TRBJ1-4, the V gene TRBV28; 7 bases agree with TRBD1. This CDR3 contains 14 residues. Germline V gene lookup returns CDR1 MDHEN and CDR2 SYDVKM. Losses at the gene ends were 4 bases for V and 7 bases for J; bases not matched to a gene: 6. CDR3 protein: CASSSGGAGEKLFF. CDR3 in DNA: TGTGCCAGCAGTTCAGGGGGAGCGGGTGAAAAACTGTTTTTT. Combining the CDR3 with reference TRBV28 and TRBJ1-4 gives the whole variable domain DVKVTQSSRYLVKRTGEKVFLECVQDMDHENMFWYRQDPGLGLRLIYFSYDVKMKEKGDIPEGYSVSREKKERFSLILESASTNQTSMYLCASSSGGAGEKLFFGSGTQLSVL.

This CDR3 is CASSLIGGSSYEQYF. CDR3 DNA: TGTGCCAGCAGTTTAATCGGCGGTAGCTCCTACGAGCAGTACTTC. The chain carries TRBV28 and TRBJ2-7; D uncertain. CDR1 MDHEN and CDR2 SYDVKM come from the germline V gene. The CDR3 spans 15 residues. The ends were cut back, 2 bases at V and 0 bases at J, with 11 bases in the middle.

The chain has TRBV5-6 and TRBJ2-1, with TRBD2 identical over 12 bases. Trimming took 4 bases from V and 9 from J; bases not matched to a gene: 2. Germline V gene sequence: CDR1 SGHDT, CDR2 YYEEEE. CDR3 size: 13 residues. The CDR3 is CASSRTSGIEQFF. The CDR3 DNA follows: TGTGCCAGCAGCCGGACTAGCGGGATTGAGCAGTTCTTC.

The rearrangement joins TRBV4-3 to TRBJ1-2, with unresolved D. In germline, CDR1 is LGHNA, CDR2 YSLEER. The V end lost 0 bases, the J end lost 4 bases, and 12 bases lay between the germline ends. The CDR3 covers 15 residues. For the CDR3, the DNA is TGCGCCAGCAGCCAAGATCTCGGGATTATCTATGGCTACACCTTC. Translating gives CASSQDLGIIYGYTF.

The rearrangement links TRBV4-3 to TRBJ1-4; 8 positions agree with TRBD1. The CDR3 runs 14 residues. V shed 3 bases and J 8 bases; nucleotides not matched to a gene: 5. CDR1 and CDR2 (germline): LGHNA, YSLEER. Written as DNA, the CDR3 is TGCGCCAGCAGCCAGACAGGGGCGGAGGAAAAACTGTTTTTT. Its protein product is CASSQTGAEEKLFF.

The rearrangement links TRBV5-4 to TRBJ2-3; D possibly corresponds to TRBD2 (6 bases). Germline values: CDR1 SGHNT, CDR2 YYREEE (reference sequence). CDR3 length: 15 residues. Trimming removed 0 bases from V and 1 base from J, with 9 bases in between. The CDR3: CASSLAGVGTDTQYF. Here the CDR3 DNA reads TGTGCCAGCAGCTTGGCGGGGGTGGGCACAGATACGCAGTATTTT.

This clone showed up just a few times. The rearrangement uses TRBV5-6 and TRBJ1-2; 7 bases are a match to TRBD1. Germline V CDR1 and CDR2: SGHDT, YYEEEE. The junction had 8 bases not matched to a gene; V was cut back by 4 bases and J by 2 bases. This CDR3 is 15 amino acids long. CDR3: CASSEDRAGNYGYTF. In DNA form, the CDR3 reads TGTGCCAGCAGCGAAGACAGGGCGGGAAACTATGGCTACACCTTC.

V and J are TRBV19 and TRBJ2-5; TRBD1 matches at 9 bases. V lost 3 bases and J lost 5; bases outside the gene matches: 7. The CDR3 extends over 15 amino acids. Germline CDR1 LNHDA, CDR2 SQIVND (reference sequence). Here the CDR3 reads CASSIGGTGQETQYF. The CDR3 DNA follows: TGTGCCAGTAGTATTGGGGGGACAGGGCAGGAGACCCAGTACTTC.

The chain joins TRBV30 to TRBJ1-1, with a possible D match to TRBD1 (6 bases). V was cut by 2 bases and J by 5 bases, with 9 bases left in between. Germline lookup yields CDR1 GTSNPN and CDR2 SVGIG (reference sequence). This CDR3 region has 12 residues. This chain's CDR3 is CAWSQGWTEAFF. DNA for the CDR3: TGTGCCTGGAGTCAGGGGTGGACTGAAGCTTTCTTT.

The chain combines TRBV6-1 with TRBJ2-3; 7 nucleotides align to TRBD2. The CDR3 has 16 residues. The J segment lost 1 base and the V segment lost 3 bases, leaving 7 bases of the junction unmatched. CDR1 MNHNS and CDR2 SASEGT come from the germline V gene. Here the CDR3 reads CASSDRPSGGTDTQYF. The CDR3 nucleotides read TGTGCCAGCAGTGATCGGCCTAGCGGAGGCACAGATACGCAGTATTTT.

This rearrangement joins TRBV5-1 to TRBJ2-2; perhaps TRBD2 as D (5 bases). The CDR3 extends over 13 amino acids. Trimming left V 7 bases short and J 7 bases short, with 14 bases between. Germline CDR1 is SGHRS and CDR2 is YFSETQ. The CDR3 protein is CASWREGNGELFF. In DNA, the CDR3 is TGCGCCAGCTGGCGAGAGGGTAACGGGGAGCTGTTTTTT.

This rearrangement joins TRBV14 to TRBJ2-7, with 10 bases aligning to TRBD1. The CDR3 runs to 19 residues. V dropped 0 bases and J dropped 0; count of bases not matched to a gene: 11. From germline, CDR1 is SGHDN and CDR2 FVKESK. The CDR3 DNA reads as TGTGCCAGCAGCCAAGATCCCGTGGGGCGGACAGGGGGCTCCTACGAGCAGTACTTC. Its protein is CASSQDPVGRTGGSYEQYF.

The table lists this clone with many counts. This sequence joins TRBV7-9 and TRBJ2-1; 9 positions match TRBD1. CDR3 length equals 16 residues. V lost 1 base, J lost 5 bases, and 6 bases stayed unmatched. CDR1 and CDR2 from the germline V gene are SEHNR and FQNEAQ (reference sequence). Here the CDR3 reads CASSLVGDRGNNEQFF. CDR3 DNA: TGTGCCAGCAGCTTAGTTGGCGACAGGGGGAACAATGAGCAGTTCTTC.

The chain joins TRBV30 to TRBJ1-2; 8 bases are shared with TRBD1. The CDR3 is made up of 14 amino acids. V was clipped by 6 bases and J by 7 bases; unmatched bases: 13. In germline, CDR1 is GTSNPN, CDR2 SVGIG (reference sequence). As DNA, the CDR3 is TGTGCCTGCGCTACTTACAGGGGGAGTTTTGGCTACACCTTC. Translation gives CACATYRGSFGYTF.

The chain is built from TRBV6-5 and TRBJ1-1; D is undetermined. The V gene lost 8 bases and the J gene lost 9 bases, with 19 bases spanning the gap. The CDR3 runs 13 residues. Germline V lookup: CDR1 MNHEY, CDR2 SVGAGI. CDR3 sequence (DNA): TGTGCCAGCGCCCTAACTGGGCGGGCGAAAGCTTTCTTT. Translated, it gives CASALTGRAKAFF.

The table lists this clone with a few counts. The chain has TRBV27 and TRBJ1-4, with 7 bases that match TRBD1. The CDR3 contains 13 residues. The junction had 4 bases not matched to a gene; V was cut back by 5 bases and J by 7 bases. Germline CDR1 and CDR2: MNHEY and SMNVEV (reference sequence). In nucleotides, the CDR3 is TGTGCCAGCAGTCGACAGGGAGGTGAAAAACTGTTTTTT. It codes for CASSRQGGEKLFF.

The DNA of the CDR3 is TGTGCCAGCAGCCTGGGGGCTGGGAACTATGGCTACACCTTC. This encodes CASSLGAGNYGYTF. The chain links TRBV6-5 to TRBJ1-2; D might be TRBD1 (6 bases). Germline CDR1 MNHEY, CDR2 SVGAGI. There are 14 residues in the CDR3. V was pared by 6 bases and J by 2 bases, with 13 bases between.

The CDR3 spells CASSRGTSGRVGEQFF. CDR3 nucleotide sequence: TGTGCCAGCAGCCGGGGGACTAGCGGGAGGGTAGGAGAGCAGTTCTTC. The rearrangement uses TRBV7-9 and TRBJ2-1, with TRBD2 identical over 16 bases. Germline V CDR1 and CDR2: SEHNR, FQNEAQ (reference sequence). The V gene end was trimmed by 5 bases and the J gene end by 10 bases; junction bases not matched to a gene: 8. There are 16 residues in the CDR3.

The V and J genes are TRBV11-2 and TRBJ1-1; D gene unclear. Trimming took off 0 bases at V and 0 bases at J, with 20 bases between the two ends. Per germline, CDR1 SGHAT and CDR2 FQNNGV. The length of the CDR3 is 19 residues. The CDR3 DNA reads TGTGCCAGCAGCTTAGATCCCCCCAGCGTCCTCCCCATGAACACTGAAGCTTTCTTT. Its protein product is CASSLDPPSVLPMNTEAFF.

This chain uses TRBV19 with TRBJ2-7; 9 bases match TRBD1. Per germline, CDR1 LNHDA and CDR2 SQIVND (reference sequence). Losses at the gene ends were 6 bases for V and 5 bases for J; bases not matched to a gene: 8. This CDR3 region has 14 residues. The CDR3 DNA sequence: TGTGCCAGTAGGCCGGGACAGGGCCCTGACGAGCAGTACTTC. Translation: CASRPGQGPDEQYF.

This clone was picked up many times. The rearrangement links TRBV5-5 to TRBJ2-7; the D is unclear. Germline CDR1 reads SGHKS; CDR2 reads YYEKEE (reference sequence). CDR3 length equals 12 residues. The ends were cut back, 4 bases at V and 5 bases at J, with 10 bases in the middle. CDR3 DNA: TGTGCCAGCAGCGCGTCTGCGCACGAGCAGTACTTC. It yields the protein CASSASAHEQYF.